This T cell receptor beta chain was profiled in a study of cytomegalovirus exposure and HLA in healthy donors (TCRdb year 2017). For context, the study as a whole: According to a later analysis, the approximately 120 validation repertoires were produced on the same platform as the roughly 720 repertoires of the first cohort. Along with the approximately 650-subject first cohort, a separate validation cohort of around 120 different subjects was used. The aim of the study was to test whether cataloging public T cell receptors could identify signatures of past pathogen exposure. High-throughput TCR immunosequencing, statistical association of individual TCRs with disease status, and machine learning were combined to predict cytomegalovirus infection status.

CDR1 and CDR2, looked up from the germline V gene, are SGHRS and YFSETQ. The CDR3, from cysteine to phenylalanine, totals 15 residues. The entry retains the CDR3 DNA only, 45 bases that are in frame from base 1. Ends trimmed: V by 4 bases, J by 1 base; bases unmatched to a gene: 3. The donors were included in the validation cohort of over a hundred subjects, a group kept apart from the roughly 700-subject first cohort. Beyond this particular receptor, the publication reports: Most TCR sequences were observed very rarely across donors, whereas some public TCRs were present in many individuals. In both the original and validation cohorts, the classifier was reported to diagnose cytomegalovirus status with high specificity and sensitivity. The study gave a list of about 160 TCR beta chains associated with cytomegalovirus. It was suggested by the authors that the approach could potentially be generalized to other disease states and immunological phenotypes. Subsequent analysis determined that TCRs grouped into clusters in the first cohort also showed a tendency toward co-occurrence across the 90 to 150 validation repertoires, and 90% to 95% of cluster scores exceeded 0. A later analysis had no HLA typing for the validation cohort, so co-occurrence there was scored across all 120 or so repertoires. In vitro tests confirmed that three of the cytomegalovirus-associated TCR beta chains recognize cytomegalovirus antigens.

The library was made by the immunoSEQ multiplex PCR assay. Concerning the study's data processing: A statistical classification framework was built for diagnosing cytomegalovirus status from the catalog of TCR beta chain sequences. TCRdb re-hosts the immuneACCESS table, in-frame sequences only. Its copies lack some clones; in the studies checked, an unresolved V gene accounts for under half of them, and the cause for the rest is not known. The V and J calls and clone size were taken over from that table, and D and trimming were inferred from the DNA. The sample includes 150,000 or so clones, with less than 95% observed a single time. 1.8% of the sample rests with the top ten. Comment on this clone: This receptor's antigen is unknown. No much larger clone is present one base from it, and per-base qualities are unavailable.

The sequence links TRBV5-1 to TRBJ2-5, and TRBD1 aligns with 11 junction nucleotides. Material for sequencing was PBMCs. The source of this sequence is a man younger than 30 in good health and CMV-seropositive. The DNA reads TGCGCCAGCAGCGGGACAGGGGGAGCCCAAGAGACCCAGTACTTC. It codes for CASSGTGGAQETQYF.